This entry is about one T cell receptor (beta chain). Produced via immunoSEQ multiplex PCR; TCRdb's table is partial and in-frame only. The sample has fewer than 35,000 clones, around nine tenths seen once. These data are taken from a study of blood T cell repertoires in COVID-19. On the study more broadly: Donors in the United States, Italy and Spain gave samples during acute or convalescent COVID-19. From T cells, B-cell-depleted T cells, or PBMCs came the material, which was cDNA or gDNA.

Germline loops: CDR1 SGHRS, CDR2 YFSETQ. CDR3 length equals 15 residues. V was pared by 7 bases and J by 3 bases, with 5 bases of the junction left unmatched. Source material: peripheral blood. The TCR originated in a man aged 65 to 79 with active COVID-19. The rearrangement uses TRBV5-1 and TRBJ2-2; 11 nucleotides align to TRBD2. CDR3: CASAKGLADTGELFF. The CDR3 bases are TGCGCCAGCGCTAAGGGACTAGCGGACACCGGGGAGCTGTTTTTT. The full variable domain, its missing parts supplied by reference TRBV5-1 and TRBJ2-2, is KAGVTQTPRYLIKTRGQQVTLSCSPISGHRSVSWYQQTPGQGLQFLFEYFSETQRNKGNFPGRFSGRQFSNSRSEMNVSTLELGDSALYLCASAKGLADTGELFFGEGSRLTVL.